This T cell receptor (beta chain) was sequenced in a study of T cell responses to AZD1222 COVID-19 vaccine. Produced via immunoSEQ multiplex PCR; TCRdb's table is partial and in-frame only. The sample has about 77,000 clones; more than 85% are singletons. The CDR3 sequence is 13 residues long. Germline assignment: CDR1 SEHNR and CDR2 FQNEAQ (reference sequence). The V and J ends lost 5 bases and 3 bases respectively, with 11 bases between them. The clonotype comes from an adult who received the AZD1222 COVID-19 vaccine. The sample was peripheral blood, taken 28 days after the second AZD1222 dose. The chain joins TRBV7-9 to TRBJ2-7; D might be TRBD1 (6 bases). CDR3 DNA sequence: TGTGCCAGCAGCGCCCGACAGGACTACGAGCAGTACTTC. Translated: CASSARQDYEQYF.